The T cell receptor beta chain described here comes from a study of CD8 T cells in ankylosing spondylitis. Study observations and caveats: Roughly eight highly homologous variants formed a TCR beta motif that appeared characteristic of ankylosing spondylitis blood. CD8+ by phenotype, disease-linked clones were relatively rare in peripheral blood. Matched ankylosing spondylitis synovial fluid reportedly showed significant enrichment of disease-linked clones.

TCR beta libraries were made by quantitative 5'-RACE with molecular barcodes. Using its own MiXCR run on the 5' RACE reads, TCRdb lists one record per CDR3 protein. The sample has some 140,000 distinct CDR3 sequences, roughly 6.6% seen once; the top ten hold around 12%. This clonotype was counted many times. Antigen unknown. This CDR3 is 18 amino acids long. Losses at the gene ends were 5 bases for V and 1 base for J; bases not matched to a gene: 13. Germline-derived CDR1 and CDR2 are MNHEY and SVGEGT. Specimen: blood, either unsorted or a sorted T cell fraction (not recorded which). The receptor was isolated from a female donor with ankylosing spondylitis or in good health (not recorded which). The V gene is TRBV6-2 or TRBV6-3, the J gene TRBJ1-1, with 10 bases matching TRBD1. CDR3 loop: CASSTTGGASVGNTEAFF. CDR3 sequence (DNA): TGTGCCAGCAGTACGACAGGGGGCGCGTCAGTTGGGAACACTGAAGCTTTCTTT.